The 17 T cell receptor beta chains below all came from one sample that was sequenced in a study of shared clonotypes between healthy human individuals. Clones were read by immunoSEQ multiplex PCR, and TCRdb kept only the in-frame ones, dropping some. Of about 650,000 clones listed, just under 97% are singletons. CD45RO-negative, CCR7-positively selected cells formed the naive CD8 fraction, excluding terminally differentiated effector memory CD45RA+ cells. The sequenced sample consisted of naive CD8+ T cells sorted from blood. The source of these receptors is a woman aged 25 to 45 in good health.

J is TRBJ2-1 and V is TRBV7-2; 7 positions agree with TRBD2. J was trimmed by 6 bases and V by 5 bases; bases with no gene match: 13. CDR1 is SGHTA, CDR2 FQGNSA, per germline. This CDR3 is built from 16 residues. The CDR3 DNA reads as TGTGCCAGCAGCATCGACGGCGGGAGACTGGTCAATGAGCAGTTCTTC. It encodes CASSIDGGRLVNEQFF. Using reference TRBV7-2 and TRBJ2-1 for the parts outside the CDR3, the full variable domain is GAGVSQSPSNKVTEKGKDVELRCDPISGHTALYWYRQSLGQGLEFLIYFQGNSAPDKSGLPSDRFSAERTGGSVSTLTIQRTQQEDSAVYLCASSIDGGRLVNEQFFGPGTRLTVL.

A few counts support this clone. The chain employs TRBV28 and TRBJ2-7; 8 bases are a match to TRBD2. Germline trimming cut 9 bases from V and 3 bases from J; bases unmatched to any gene: 13. The germline CDR1 and CDR2 sequences are MDHEN and SYDVKM. This CDR3 region has 15 residues. Here the CDR3 reads CASKGGREADYEQYF. The CDR3 DNA reads as TGTGCCAGTAAGGGGGGGCGGGAGGCCGACTACGAGCAGTACTTC.

For the CDR3, the DNA is TGTGCCAGCAGTGAGGCTTTTAGCTCCTACAATGAGCAGTTCTTC. Encoded protein: CASSEAFSSYNEQFF. This chain connects TRBV2 to TRBJ2-1, with unresolved D. This CDR3 region has 15 residues. V was trimmed by 3 bases and J by 0 bases, leaving 9 bases between them. CDR1 SNHLY and CDR2 FYNNEI come from the germline V gene.

This clone appeared once. Written as DNA, the CDR3 is TGTGCCAGCAGCCCGGACTATCAAGAGACCCAGTACTTC. Its protein is CASSPDYQETQYF. The chain links TRBV11-2 to TRBJ2-5, with D possibly being TRBD2 (6 bases). This CDR3 is built from 13 residues. Trimming shortened V by 5 bases and J by 2 bases, and 9 bases separated the two germline ends. From germline, CDR1 is SGHAT and CDR2 FQNNGV.

The chain couples TRBV5-1 to TRBJ2-7; the match to TRBD2 covers 12 bases. The CDR3 sequence is 15 residues long. The germline V gene encodes CDR1 SGHRS and CDR2 YFSETQ. V lost 4 bases to trimming and J lost 3 bases; unmatched junction nucleotides: 5. The CDR3 DNA sequence: TGCGCCAGCAGCATGGGACTAGCGGGCGTCTACGAGCAGTACTTC. Its protein is CASSMGLAGVYEQYF.

This sequence joins TRBV2 and TRBJ1-2; 8 nucleotides agree with TRBD1. The junction had 12 bases not matched to a gene; V was cut back by 7 bases and J by 5 bases. This CDR3 is 15 amino acids long. CDR1 is SNHLY, CDR2 FYNNEI, per germline. CDR3 residues: CASKTNQGARYGYTF. DNA of the CDR3: TGTGCCAGCAAAACAAACCAGGGGGCGCGGTATGGCTACACCTTC.

The chain links TRBV27 to TRBJ1-1; unclear D gene. V was pared by 2 bases and J by 5 bases, with 12 bases between. Per the germline V gene, CDR1 is MNHEY and CDR2 is SMNVEV (reference sequence). This CDR3 comprises 14 residues. DNA of the CDR3: TGTGCCAGCAGTTTAAAAGAGGCGGCGACTGAAGCTTTCTTT. It yields the protein CASSLKEAATEAFF.

The rearrangement links TRBV9 to TRBJ2-3, with D maybe TRBD1 (7 bases). The V gene's germline CDR1 is SGDLS and CDR2 YYNGEE. The CDR3 runs to 14 residues. V lost 4 bases and J lost 3, with 12 bases in between. In DNA, the CDR3 is TGTGCCAGCAGCTCAGGGGGAGGTACAGATACGCAGTATTTT. Its protein is CASSSGGGTDTQYF.

V and J are TRBV28 and TRBJ2-3, with D hard to call. Trimming took 7 bases from V and 2 from J, leaving 19 bases between them. The germline V gene encodes CDR1 MDHEN and CDR2 SYDVKM. The CDR3 has 16 amino acids. This CDR3 is CASTTQVSSPTDTQYF. The CDR3 DNA follows: TGTGCCAGCACAACCCAAGTCTCTTCGCCCACAGATACGCAGTATTTT. Full variable domain (remainder filled in from reference TRBV28 and TRBJ2-3): DVKVTQSSRYLVKRTGEKVFLECVQDMDHENMFWYRQDPGLGLRLIYFSYDVKMKEKGDIPEGYSVSREKKERFSLILESASTNQTSMYLCASTTQVSSPTDTQYFGPGTRLTVL.

The genes are TRBV29-1 and TRBJ2-7, with 8 nucleotides matching TRBD1. CDR1 and CDR2 from the germline V gene are SQVTM and ANQGSEA. The CDR3 is made up of 15 amino acids. J was trimmed by 3 bases and V by 0 bases; bases with no gene match: 7. The CDR3 nucleotides are TGCAGCGTTGAAGACGACGGGACAGGCCACTACGAGCAGTACTTC. It encodes CSVEDDGTGHYEQYF.

J is TRBJ2-7 and V is TRBV27; 8 bases are shared with TRBD1. The CDR3 is made up of 15 amino acids. From germline, CDR1 is MNHEY and CDR2 SMNVEV (reference sequence). V was clipped by 0 bases and J by 7 bases; unmatched bases: 8. This CDR3 reads CASSLSGQGAEEQYF. The CDR3 coding sequence is TGTGCCAGCAGTTTATCGGGCCAGGGGGCTGAGGAGCAGTACTTC.

This clone was observed once. This chain joins TRBV11-2 and TRBJ2-7, with 7 positions matching TRBD1. The V gene end was trimmed by 5 bases and the J gene end by 4 bases; junction bases not matched to a gene: 5. Per the germline V gene, CDR1 is SGHAT and CDR2 is FQNNGV. The CDR3 is 13 residues long. CDR3 loop: CASSGSDRYEQYF. CDR3 in DNA: TGTGCCAGCAGCGGCTCGGACAGGTACGAGCAGTACTTC.

The rearrangement links TRBV19 to TRBJ1-5; 9 nucleotides match TRBD1. The CDR3 totals 15 residues. V was clipped by 5 bases and J by 8 bases; unmatched bases: 10. Germline-derived CDR1 and CDR2 are LNHDA and SQIVND (reference sequence). The CDR3 spells CASSFLPGQGKPQHF. As DNA, the CDR3 is TGTGCCAGTAGTTTCCTTCCGGGACAGGGAAAGCCCCAGCATTTT.

This chain connects TRBV4-1 to TRBJ1-4; D gene ambiguous. The CDR3 is 14 amino acids. Germline-derived CDR1 and CDR2 are MGHRA and YSYEKL. Trimming took 0 bases from V and 3 from J, leaving 5 bases between them. The CDR3 sequence: CASSQERPNEKLFF. In DNA, the CDR3 is TGCGCCAGCAGCCAAGAACGGCCTAATGAAAAACTGTTTTTT.

The gene calls are TRBV13 and TRBJ2-3; 7 positions match TRBD2. Unmatched junction bases numbered 10, after V lost 5 bases and J lost 2 bases. This CDR3 has 16 amino acids. Germline V lookup: CDR1 PRHDT, CDR2 FYEKMQ (reference sequence). CDR3 nucleotides: TGTGCCAGCAGCACTAGTGGGGGAGGGATCACAGATACGCAGTATTTT. Its translation: CASSTSGGGITDTQYF.

A single count supports this clone. V is TRBV19 and J is TRBJ2-7; D is uncertain. The germline V and J ends were trimmed by 7 bases and 0 bases, with 13 bases remaining between them. Germline V gives CDR1 LNHDA, CDR2 SQIVND (reference sequence). The CDR3 extends over 14 amino acids. CDR3 DNA: TGTGCCAGTAAACCGGGTTCAGGCTCCTACGAGCAGTACTTC. Translating gives CASKPGSGSYEQYF.

J is TRBJ2-7 and V is TRBV27; a possible D gene is TRBD1 (5 bases). V was trimmed by 5 bases and J by 2 bases, leaving 16 bases between them. CDR1 and CDR2 from the germline V gene are MNHEY and SMNVEV (reference sequence). CDR3 length equals 15 residues. The CDR3 nucleotides read TGTGCCAGCAGTCCCGACAGCACCTATGCCTACGAGCAGTACTTC. Protein product: CASSPDSTYAYEQYF.